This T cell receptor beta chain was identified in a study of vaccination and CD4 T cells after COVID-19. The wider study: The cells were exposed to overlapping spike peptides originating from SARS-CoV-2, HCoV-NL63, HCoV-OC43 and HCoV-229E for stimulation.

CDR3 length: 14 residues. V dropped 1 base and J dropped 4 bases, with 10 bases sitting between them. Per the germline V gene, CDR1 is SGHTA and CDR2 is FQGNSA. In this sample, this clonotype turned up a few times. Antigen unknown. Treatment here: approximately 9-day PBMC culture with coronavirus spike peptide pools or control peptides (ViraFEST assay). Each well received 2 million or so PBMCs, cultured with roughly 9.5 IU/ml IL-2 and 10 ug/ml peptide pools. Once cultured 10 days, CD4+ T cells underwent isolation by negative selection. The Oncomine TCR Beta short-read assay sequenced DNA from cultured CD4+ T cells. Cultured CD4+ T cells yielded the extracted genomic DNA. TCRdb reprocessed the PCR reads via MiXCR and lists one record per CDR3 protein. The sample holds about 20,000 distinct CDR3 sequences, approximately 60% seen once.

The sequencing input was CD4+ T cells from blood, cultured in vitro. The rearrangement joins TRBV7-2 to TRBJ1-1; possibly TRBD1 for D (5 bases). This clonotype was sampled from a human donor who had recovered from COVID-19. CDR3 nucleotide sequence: TGTGCCAGCAGCTTAGAAGCTAGGGGCACTGAAGCTTTCTTT. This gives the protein CASSLEARGTEAFF. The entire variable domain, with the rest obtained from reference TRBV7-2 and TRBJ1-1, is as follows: GAGVSQSPSNKVTEKGKDVELRCDPISGHTALYWYRQSLGQGLEFLIYFQGNSAPDKSGLPSDRFSAERTGGSVSTLTIQRTQQEDSAVYLCASSLEARGTEAFFGQGTRLTVV.